One sample yielded the 14 T cell receptor beta chains listed below, sequenced in a study of beta chain features in type 1 diabetes. Findings and caveats of the study: Researchers report that Type 1 diabetes patients had moderately but significantly shorter TCRB CDR3s across all four CD4+ subsets.

As every portion of the isolated RNA was reverse transcribed, the sequencing read expressed TCRB transcripts. The data were produced by immunoSEQ multiplex PCR, yet TCRdb's version contains in-frame clones alone and is incomplete. This sample has about 650,000 clones, with around 12% found just once. Their specific antigens are unknown. The specimen was naive CD4+ T cells from blood. These receptors all stem from a man aged 25-45 years with type 1 diabetes.

In its sample, this clone was seen a few times. In the same sample, other DNA sequences code for this CDR3. This sequence joins TRBV7-3 and TRBJ2-5, with 7 nucleotides matching TRBD2. The germline CDR1 and CDR2 sequences are SGHTA and FQGTGA. This CDR3 spans 13 amino acids. After removal of 5 bases from V and 2 bases from J, the junction contained 2 bases not matched to a gene. CDR3 in amino acids: CASSPGGQETQYF. DNA of the CDR3: TGTGCCAGCAGCCCGGGGGGTCAAGAGACCCAGTACTTC.

This clone has just a few counts. The rearrangement links TRBV5-1 to TRBJ2-1; D may be TRBD1 (6 bases). Trimming cost V 1 base and J 0 bases, with 11 bases left between them. This CDR3 has 16 residues. Germline-derived CDR1 and CDR2 are SGHRS and YFSETQ. In nucleotides, the CDR3 is TGCGCCAGCAGCTTGTCAGGGGCTAGCTCCTACAATGAGCAGTTCTTC. It yields the protein CASSLSGASSYNEQFF.

This clone was observed a handful of times. The CDR3 DNA sequence: TGCGCCAGCAGCGCCCGACAGGGGTCCTACAATGAGCAGTTCTTC. Translation gives CASSARQGSYNEQFF. The chain employs TRBV4-3 and TRBJ2-1; 8 bases line up with TRBD1. V dropped 5 bases and J dropped 1; count of bases not matched to a gene: 4. Per germline, CDR1 LGHNA and CDR2 YSLEER. The CDR3 sequence is 15 residues long.

This chain links TRBV30 with TRBJ1-2; D not resolved. Trimming removed 4 bases at V and 7 bases at J, with 22 bases between. The CDR3 extends over 15 amino acids. CDR1 and CDR2 from the germline V gene are GTSNPN and SVGIG (reference sequence). This CDR3 is CAWTPSLTLGRGYTF. CDR3 bases: TGTGCCTGGACGCCGTCCCTTACCTTGGGCCGTGGCTACACCTTC.

The chain carries TRBV29-1 and TRBJ1-2, with D perhaps TRBD1 (5 bases). CDR1 and CDR2 from the germline V gene are SQVTM and ANQGSEA. The CDR3 covers 12 residues. V was trimmed by 7 bases and J by 6 bases, leaving 15 bases between them. The CDR3 sequence: CSAFWGGDGYTF. CDR3 sequence (DNA): TGCAGCGCGTTCTGGGGAGGGGATGGCTACACCTTC.

This clone was counted a few times. The chain's CDR3 is CASSSDGGAGELFF. CDR3 sequence (DNA): TGTGCCAGCAGCTCCGACGGGGGCGCCGGGGAGCTGTTTTTT. The V gene is TRBV7-2, the J gene TRBJ2-2; D possibly uses TRBD1 or TRBD2 (6 bases each). Between the trimmed V and J ends, which lost 4 bases and 6 bases, there was a span of 12 bases. The CDR3 has 14 residues. The germline V gene has CDR1 SGHTA and CDR2 FQGNSA.

The chain employs TRBV10-3 and TRBJ1-1, with 8 nucleotides matching TRBD1. Looked up from germline, CDR1 is ENHRY and CDR2 is SYGVKD. V lost 4 bases and J lost 1; bases outside the gene matches: 2. The CDR3 is 14 amino acids. The CDR3 region is CAISGDRTNTEAFF. CDR3 sequence (DNA): TGTGCCATCAGTGGGGACAGGACGAACACTGAAGCTTTCTTT.

This clone was recorded a few times. The chain recombines TRBV28 with TRBJ1-5, with D maybe TRBD1 (6 bases). Germline V gene data show CDR1 as MDHEN and CDR2 as SYDVKM. V was shortened by 9 bases and J by 4 bases, with 13 bases between the two germline ends. The CDR3 covers 13 residues. In DNA, the CDR3 is TGTGCCAGTCAGCGAGGGGGGAATCAGCCCCAGCATTTT. Its translation is CASQRGGNQPQHF.

The chain links TRBV18 to TRBJ2-4, with 9 bases that match TRBD1. Germline V lookup: CDR1 KGHSH, CDR2 LQKENI. The J segment lost 5 bases and the V segment lost 4 bases, leaving 3 bases of the junction unmatched. The CDR3 runs to 14 residues. The CDR3 protein is CASSRRTGENIQYF. The CDR3 DNA follows: TGTGCCAGCTCACGCCGGACAGGGGAAAACATTCAGTACTTC.

The rearrangement uses TRBV9 and TRBJ1-2; D call uncertain. The ends were cut back, 3 bases at V and 5 bases at J, with 14 bases in the middle. This CDR3 has 14 residues. The germline V gene encodes CDR1 SGDLS and CDR2 YYNGEE. The chain's CDR3 is CASSATEVGYGYTF. The CDR3 coding sequence is TGTGCCAGCAGCGCCACGGAAGTTGGATATGGCTACACCTTC. Drawing the rest from reference TRBV9 and TRBJ1-2, the complete variable domain is DSGVTQTPKHLITATGQRVTLRCSPRSGDLSVYWYQQSLDQGLQFLIQYYNGEERAKGNILERFSAQQFPDLHSELNLSSLELGDSALYFCASSATEVGYGYTFGSGTRLTVV.

The V and J genes are TRBV5-6 and TRBJ2-4; D gene unclear. CDR1 and CDR2 (germline): SGHDT, YYEEEE. The CDR3 extends over 12 amino acids. V lost 0 bases to trimming and J lost 9 bases, with 7 bases between them. CDR3 sequence reads: CASSLAQSIQYF. CDR3 sequence (DNA): TGTGCCAGCAGCTTGGCACAGAGCATTCAGTACTTC. Full variable domain (remainder filled in from reference TRBV5-6 and TRBJ2-4): DAGVTQSPTHLIKTRGQQVTLRCSPKSGHDTVSWYQQALGQGPQFIFQYYEEEERQRGNFPDRFSGHQFPNYSSELNVNALLLGDSALYLCASSLAQSIQYFGAGTRLSVL.

The V call is TRBV29-1, the J call TRBJ1-4; D is ambiguous. The CDR3 consists of 10 residues. Germline CDR1 SQVTM, CDR2 ANQGSEA. Trimming took off 7 bases at V and 8 bases at J, with 8 bases between the two ends. Here the CDR3 DNA reads TGCAGCGCGCGGGAGGAAAAACTGTTTTTT. It specifies CSAREEKLFF. The variable domain in full, with the rest retrieved from reference TRBV29-1 and TRBJ1-4, is SAVISQKPSRDICQRGTSLTIQCQVDSQVTMMFWYRQQPGQSLTLIATANQGSEATYESGFVIDKFPISRPNLTFSTLTVSNMSPEDSSIYLCSAREEKLFFGSGTQLSVL.

This chain uses TRBV11-2 with TRBJ2-1, with 7 bases fitting TRBD2. CDR3 length: 13 amino acids. After removal of 5 bases from V and 7 bases from J, the junction contained 5 bases not matched to a gene. CDR1 and CDR2 from the germline V gene are SGHAT and FQNNGV. CDR3 sequence: CASSRWGGNEQFF. The DNA of the CDR3 is TGTGCCAGCAGCCGCTGGGGGGGAAATGAGCAGTTCTTC.

The V and J genes are TRBV25-1 and TRBJ2-1; D possibly corresponds to TRBD2 (5 bases). From germline, CDR1 is MGHDK and CDR2 SYGVNS. The CDR3 length is 15 residues. Between the trimmed V and J ends, which lost 5 bases and 9 bases, there was a span of 20 bases. CDR3 nucleotides: TGTGCCAGCAGTCGGGCGGGCCATCTCGAGGGTGAGCAGTTCTTC. Translated: CASSRAGHLEGEQFF. The full variable domain, with the rest looked up from reference TRBV25-1 and TRBJ2-1, is EADIYQTPRYLVIGTGKKITLECSQTMGHDKMYWYQQDPGMELHLIHYSYGVNSTEKGDLSSESTVSRIRTEHFPLTLESARPSHTSQYLCASSRAGHLEGEQFFGPGTRLTVL.